This T cell receptor (beta chain) comes out of a study of vaccination effects on CD4 cells after COVID-19 (dated by TCRdb to 2021 to 2024). Study-level background: Each participant got two doses of an mRNA SARS-CoV-2 vaccine, either BNT162b2 or mRNA-1273. The study compared SARS-CoV-2 spike-specific CD4+ TCR repertoires before and after mRNA vaccination in COVID-19 convalescent patients and infection-naive vaccine recipients. A total of ten to eleven COVID-19 convalescent patients and a handful of SARS-CoV-2-naive healthy vaccine recipients were included in the full study. Cultures from other donors in the study were sequenced with the Oncomine TCR Beta short-read assay on an Illumina iSeq 100. What the authors observed across the whole study: The study was limited by a small number of convalescent patients and lacked early post-infection timepoints. Among healthy vaccine recipients, nearly all vaccine-induced clones were SARS-CoV-2 mono-reactive, and only 1 of 255 was cross-reactive with common cold coronaviruses. Marked clonal contraction was observed in both infection-induced and vaccine-induced clones at late post-vaccination timepoints, consistent with waning T cell responses.

CDR1 is given as LNHDA and CDR2 as SQIVND, both from the germline V gene (reference sequence). The CDR3, cysteine through phenylalanine, is 17 amino acids long. Left in the record is the CDR3 DNA by itself, 51 bases read in frame from the first base. The trim is 3 bases for V and 3 bases for J, with a gap of 19 bases between the germline ends. Concerning this clone itself: Its antigen remains unidentified. No base qualities exist here, and no much larger clone lies one base off it.

Receptor libraries were prepared by the immunoSEQ multiplex PCR assay. DNA from the CD4+ T cells that had been cultured and isolated underwent TCR beta CDR3 sequencing. The original pipeline was this. Non-productive TCR sequences were removed and reads were trimmed to the CDR3 region, keeping CDR3s of at least 7 amino acids. The MANAFEST web app was used to pick out antigen-specific clonotypes by comparing their expansion in peptide wells with that in reference cultures. To count as positive, a clone had to show expansion at FDR<0.05 compared with the reference and with all other wells, an odds ratio above 5, and a frequency above 0.1% in two replicate wells. Clonotypes significantly expanded in SARS-CoV-2 spike wells and in at least one common cold coronavirus spike condition were defined as cross-reactive. CDR3 similarity was assessed by Levenshtein distance using the stringdist R package, and unrooted trees were constructed with ape in R 3.6.1. TCRdb provides this immuneACCESS table in a form limited to in-frame rearrangements. Some clones are lacking; in checked studies, under half of them reflect an unresolved V gene, and why the rest are absent is not known. Clone size and V and J calls were adopted from that table, with D and trimming inferred from the DNA. For this sample the table gives under 80,000 clones, of which 60% to 85% were detected only once. The ten most abundant clones make up about 10% of the sample.

In the ViraFEST assay, PBMC were stimulated with viral peptide pools, and antigen-specific CD4+ T cell clonotypes were then identified by expansion using TCR sequencing. After around ten days of culture, CD4+ T cells were isolated with the EasySep CD4+ T cell isolation kit. The absence of prior SARS-CoV-2 infection in healthy vaccine recipients was confirmed by negative nucleocapsid antibodies before and after vaccination. Two million PBMC per well were cultured in IMDM with around 5% human AB serum, 7.5 to 10 IU/ml IL-2 and gentamicin, plus 10 ug/ml peptides. On days 3 and 7, half of the culture medium was replaced with fresh IL-2-containing medium. Each peptide stimulation condition was cultured in triplicate wells unless otherwise noted. Using Ficoll-Paque Plus gradient centrifugation, PBMC were separated from whole blood and then either used fresh or cryopreserved at -140C. The spike proteins of SARS-CoV-2 and of the common cold coronaviruses HCoV-NL63, HCoV-OC43 and HCoV-229E were spanned by overlapping peptide pools. The QIAamp micro DNA kit was used to extract genomic DNA from the cultured CD4+ T cells.

Recombination joined TRBV19 with TRBJ2-3, with the D gene uncertain. The receptor was derived from a human donor who received a COVID-19 vaccine. Sequenced material: CD4+ T cells from PBMCs cultured with SARS-CoV-2 spike peptides, taken before COVID-19 vaccination. The cell subset or site label here, explained by the study, means: SARS-CoV-2 spike overlapping peptide pool stimulation. CDR3 region: CASSILQRESRTDTQYF. The bases are TGTGCCAGTAGTATCCTACAGAGAGAATCAAGGACAGATACGCAGTATTTT.